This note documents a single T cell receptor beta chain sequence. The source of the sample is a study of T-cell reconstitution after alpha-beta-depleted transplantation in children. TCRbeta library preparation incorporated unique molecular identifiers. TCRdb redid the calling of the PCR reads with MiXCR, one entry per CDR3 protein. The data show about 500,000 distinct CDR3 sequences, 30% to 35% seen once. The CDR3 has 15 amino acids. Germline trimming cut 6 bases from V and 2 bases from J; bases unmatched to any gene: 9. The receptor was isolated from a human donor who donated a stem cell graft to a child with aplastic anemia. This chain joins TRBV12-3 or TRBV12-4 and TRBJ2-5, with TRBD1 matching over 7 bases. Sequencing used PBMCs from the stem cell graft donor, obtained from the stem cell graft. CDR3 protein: CASSPPDRKQETQYF. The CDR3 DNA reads TGTGCCAGCAGCCCCCCGGACAGGAAGCAAGAGACCCAGTACTTC.